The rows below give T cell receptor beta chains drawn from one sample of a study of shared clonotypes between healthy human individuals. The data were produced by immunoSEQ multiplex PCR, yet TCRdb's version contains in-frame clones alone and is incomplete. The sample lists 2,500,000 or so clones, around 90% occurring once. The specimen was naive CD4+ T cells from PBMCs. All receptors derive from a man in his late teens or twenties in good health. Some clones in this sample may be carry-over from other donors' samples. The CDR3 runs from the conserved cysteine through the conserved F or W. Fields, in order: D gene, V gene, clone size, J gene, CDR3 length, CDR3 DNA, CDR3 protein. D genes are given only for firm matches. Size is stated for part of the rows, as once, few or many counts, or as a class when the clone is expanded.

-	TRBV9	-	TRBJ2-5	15	TGTGCCAGCAGCGTAGGCCCACCTGTTACTGAGACCCAGTACTTC	CASSVGPPVTETQYF
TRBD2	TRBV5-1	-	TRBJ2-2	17	TGCGCCAGCAGCTTGGACCTCCCGCTAGCGGGAGCCGGGGAGCTGTTTTTT	CASSLDLPLAGAGELFF
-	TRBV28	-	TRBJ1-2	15	TGTGCCAGCAGGTTTCCAACAGGGATGGGCTATGGCTACACCTTC	CASRFPTGMGYGYTF
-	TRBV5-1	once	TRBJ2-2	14	TGCGCCAGCACTAGGACAGAGAACACCGGGGAGCTGTTTTTT	CASTRTENTGELFF
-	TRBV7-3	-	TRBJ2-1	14	TGTGCCAGCAGCTTATGGGCAGGTAACAATGAGCAGTTCTTC	CASSLWAGNNEQFF
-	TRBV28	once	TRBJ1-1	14	TGTGCCAGCAGCCCTCCGGGTTGGGGCACTGAAGCTTTCTTT	CASSPPGWGTEAFF
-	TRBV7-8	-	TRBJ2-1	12	TGTGCCAGCAGCCATTCAAACAATGAGCAGTTCTTC	CASSHSNNEQFF
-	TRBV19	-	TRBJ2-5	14	TGTGCCAGTAGTGCGTCCGACGCTGCGGAGACCCAGTACTTC	CASSASDAAETQYF
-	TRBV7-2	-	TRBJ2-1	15	TGTGCCAGCAGCACCCCGGCTAGCGCCCCCGTCGAGCAGTTCTTC	CASSTPASAPVEQFF
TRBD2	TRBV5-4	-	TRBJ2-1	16	TGTGCCAGCAGCTCGGGACTAGCGGGAGGGCCGAATGAGCAGTTCTTC	CASSSGLAGGPNEQFF
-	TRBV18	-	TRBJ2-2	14	TGTGCCAGCTCACCCTCGGCCGGGACCGGGGAGCTGTTTTTT	CASSPSAGTGELFF
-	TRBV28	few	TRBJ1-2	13	TGTGCCAGCAGTTTCAACGGGAACTATGGCTACACCTTC	CASSFNGNYGYTF
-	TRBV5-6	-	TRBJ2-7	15	TGTGCCAGCAGCAGAACCCGGGACTCAGGGTACGAGCAGTACTTC	CASSRTRDSGYEQYF
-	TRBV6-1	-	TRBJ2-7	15	TGTGCCAGCAGTGATAGACAGACCAGCTCCTACGAGCAGTACTTC	CASSDRQTSSYEQYF
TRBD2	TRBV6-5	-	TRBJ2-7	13	TGTGCCACCCTAGCGGAAACATACCACGAGCAGTACTTC	CATLAETYHEQYF
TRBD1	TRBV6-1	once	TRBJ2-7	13	TGTGCCAGCAGTAGACAGGGACCCTACGAGCAGTACTTC	CASSRQGPYEQYF
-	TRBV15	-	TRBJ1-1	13	TGTGCCACCAACAAAATGGTGAACACTGAAGCTTTCTTT	CATNKMVNTEAFF
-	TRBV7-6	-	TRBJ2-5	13	TGTGCCAGCAGCTTAGCCTGGGGGCAGGGGTTTTACTTC	CASSLAWGQGFYF
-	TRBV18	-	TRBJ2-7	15	TGTGCCAGCTCACCCTACCTTGGGGGGAGGTACGAGCAGTACTTC	CASSPYLGGRYEQYF
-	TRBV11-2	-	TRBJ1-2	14	TGTGCCAGCAGCCCTATCCAAGGACACTATGGCTACACCTTC	CASSPIQGHYGYTF
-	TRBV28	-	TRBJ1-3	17	TGTGCCAGCTCCCCCGGAGGCTCCCGGGCCTCTGGAAACACCATATATTTT	CASSPGGSRASGNTIYF
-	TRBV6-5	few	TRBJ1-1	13	TGTGCCAGCAGTTACTCCTCACGGACAGAAGCTTTCTTT	CASSYSSRTEAFF
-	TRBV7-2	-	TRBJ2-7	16	TGTGCCAGCAGCTTAGAACTGACACCTGGAGCGTACGAGCAGTACTTC	CASSLELTPGAYEQYF
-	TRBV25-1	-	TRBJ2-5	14	TGTGCCAGCAGTGATCGGTTGGCTCAAGAGACCCAGTACTTC	CASSDRLAQETQYF
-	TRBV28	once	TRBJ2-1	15	TGTGCCAGCAGCTTGAGTTTTAAGTCGCGAGGTGAGCAGTTCTTC	CASSLSFKSRGEQFF
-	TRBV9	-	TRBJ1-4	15	TGTGCCAGCAGCGCTAGCAGAGAAGGAGGTGAAAAACTGTTTTTT	CASSASREGGEKLFF
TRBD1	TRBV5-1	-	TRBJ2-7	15	TGCGCCAGCAGCGTTTCCGGGACAGGGCCCTACGAGCAGTACTTC	CASSVSGTGPYEQYF
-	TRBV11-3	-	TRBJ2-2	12	TGTGCCAGCAGCCTCACTGTGGGTGAGCTGTTTTTT	CASSLTVGELFF
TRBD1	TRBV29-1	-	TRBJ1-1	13	TGCAGCGTCGGGCAGGGGGGAAGGACTGAAGCTTTCTTT	CSVGQGGRTEAFF
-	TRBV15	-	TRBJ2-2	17	TGTGCCACCAGCAGATCCATAGCAGCCCTGAACACCGGGGAGCTGTTTTTT	CATSRSIAALNTGELFF
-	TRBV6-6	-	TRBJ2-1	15	TGTGCCAGCAGTCCTATGTATAGGGGGTCCAATGAGCAGTTCTTC	CASSPMYRGSNEQFF
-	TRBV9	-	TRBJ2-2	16	TGTGCCAGCAGCGTAGGAGCAGGGGCGAACACCGGGGAGCTGTTTTTT	CASSVGAGANTGELFF
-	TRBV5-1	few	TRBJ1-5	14	TGCGCCAGCAGCCCGGGGGGACGGGATCAGCCCCAGCATTTT	CASSPGGRDQPQHF
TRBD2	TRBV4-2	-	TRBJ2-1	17	TGTGCCAGCAGCCCACGACTAGCGGGAGCCTACTACAATGAGCAGTTCTTC	CASSPRLAGAYYNEQFF
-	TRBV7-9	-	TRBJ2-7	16	TGTGCCAGCAGCTTAGAAAGGGCTTCCATCCCCCACGAGCAGTACTTC	CASSLERASIPHEQYF
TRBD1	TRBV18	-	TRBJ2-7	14	TGTGCCAGCTCACCGCGACAGGGCAGCTACGAGCAGTACTTC	CASSPRQGSYEQYF
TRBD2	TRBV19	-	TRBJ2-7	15	TGTGCCAGTAGTATCCGGACTAGCGGAAACTACGAGCAGTACTTC	CASSIRTSGNYEQYF
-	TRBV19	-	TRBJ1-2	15	TGTGCCAGTAGTAAGAAGGCAGGAGCTAACTATGGCTACACCTTC	CASSKKAGANYGYTF
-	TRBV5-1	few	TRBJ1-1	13	TGCGCCAGCAGGCCACAGGAGAACACTGAAGCTTTCTTT	CASRPQENTEAFF
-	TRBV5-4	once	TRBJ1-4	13	TGTGCCAGCAGCCAAAAAATTAATGAAAAACTGTTTTTT	CASSQKINEKLFF
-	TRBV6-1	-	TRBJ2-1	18	TGTGCCAGCAGTGCATCCATCTCAGGGCCCCCCGTTTACAATGAGCAGTTCTTC	CASSASISGPPVYNEQFF
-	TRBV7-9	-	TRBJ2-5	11	TGTGCCACTGCGCGACAAGAGACCCAGTACTTC	CATARQETQYF
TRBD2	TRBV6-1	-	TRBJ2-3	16	TGTGCCAGCAGTGTTCGACTAGCGGGAGTGAGAGATACGCAGTATTTT	CASSVRLAGVRDTQYF
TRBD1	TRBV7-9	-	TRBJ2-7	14	TGTGCCAGCAGCCCGCAGGGACAGCCCCTGGGGCAGTACTTC	CASSPQGQPLGQYF
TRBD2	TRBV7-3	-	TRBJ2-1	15	TGTGCCAGCAGCTCGGGACTAGTTTCCTACAATGAGCAGTTCTTC	CASSSGLVSYNEQFF
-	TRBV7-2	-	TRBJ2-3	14	TGTGCCAGCAGCTTAGCATCGGGTGTGGATACGCAGTATTTT	CASSLASGVDTQYF
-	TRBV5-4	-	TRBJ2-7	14	TGTGCCAGCAGCTTAACATGGTGGGCCGACGAGCAGTACTTC	CASSLTWWADEQYF
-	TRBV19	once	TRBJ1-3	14	TGTGCCAGTAGTACTCAGGGCTCTGGAAACACCATATATTTT	CASSTQGSGNTIYF
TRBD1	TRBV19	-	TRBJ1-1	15	TGTGCCAGTAGCTCACAGGGGGCCTTGAACACTGAAGCTTTCTTT	CASSSQGALNTEAFF
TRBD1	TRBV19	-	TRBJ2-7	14	TGTGCCAGTAGAAAGGGACAGGGATTTAACGAGCAGTACTTC	CASRKGQGFNEQYF
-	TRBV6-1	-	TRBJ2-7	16	TGTGCCAGCAGTGAAGCAGGGAGGACAAAGCCAGGCGAGCAGTACTTC	CASSEAGRTKPGEQYF
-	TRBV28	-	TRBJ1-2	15	TGTGCCAGCAGTTTGGGTCCCGGGGCGGCCTATGGCTACACCTTC	CASSLGPGAAYGYTF
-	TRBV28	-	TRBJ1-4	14	TGTGCCACCAACGGGGGCAAAGGAGACGAAAAACTGTTTTTT	CATNGGKGDEKLFF
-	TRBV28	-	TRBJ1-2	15	TGTGCCAGCAGTCCAGGGAGCCACCGCATTTATGGCTACACCTTC	CASSPGSHRIYGYTF